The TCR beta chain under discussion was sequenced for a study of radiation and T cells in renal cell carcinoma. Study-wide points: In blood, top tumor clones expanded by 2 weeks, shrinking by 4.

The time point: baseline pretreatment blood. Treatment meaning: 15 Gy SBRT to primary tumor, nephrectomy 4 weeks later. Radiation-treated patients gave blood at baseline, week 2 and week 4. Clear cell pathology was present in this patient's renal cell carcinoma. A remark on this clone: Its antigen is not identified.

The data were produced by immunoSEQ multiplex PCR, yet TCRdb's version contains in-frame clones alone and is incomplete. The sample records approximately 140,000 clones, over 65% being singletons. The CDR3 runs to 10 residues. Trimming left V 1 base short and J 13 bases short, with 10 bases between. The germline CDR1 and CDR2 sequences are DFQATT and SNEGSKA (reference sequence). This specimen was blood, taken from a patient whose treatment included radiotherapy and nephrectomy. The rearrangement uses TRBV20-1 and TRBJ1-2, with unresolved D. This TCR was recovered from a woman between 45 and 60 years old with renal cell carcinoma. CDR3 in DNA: TGCAGTGCTAGAGGGGCAATAACCACCTTC. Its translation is CSARGAITTF.